This T cell receptor (beta chain) derives from a study of cytotoxic CD8 clonotypes in ibrutinib-treated CLL. Across the study: The cohort had about 11 relapsed/refractory and some 14 treatment-naive patients, 17 to 18 IGHV unmutated. Across samples, productive templates numbered around 260,000 and productive rearrangements reached about 100,000 on average.

Here immunoSEQ multiplex PCR was the method, and the copy in TCRdb shows in-frame clones only, minus some. The table has approximately 90,000 clones, approximately 80% seen once. Looked up from germline, CDR1 is SGHVS and CDR2 is FNYEAQ. The CDR3 extends over 15 amino acids. V was pared by 1 base and J by 2 bases, with 12 bases between. The sample consisted of PBMCs, taken after 24 months of ibrutinib treatment. This sequence joins TRBV7-6 and TRBJ2-7, with D perhaps matching TRBD1 (7 bases). This TCR came from a human donor with chronic lymphocytic leukemia. The CDR3 sequence is CASSLVAGGTYEQYF. CDR3 in DNA: TGTGCCAGCAGCTTAGTTGCAGGGGGGACCTACGAGCAGTACTTC.